Shown below are 3 T cell receptor beta chains from a single sample sequenced in a study of blood T cell repertoires in COVID-19. Sequenced by immunoSEQ multiplex PCR; TCRdb stores in-frame clones only, minus some. The repertoire has 170,000 or so clones, around 73% of them found once; the top ten carry around 15%. Sequencing input: PBMCs or T cells enriched from blood (not recorded which). The source of these receptors is a woman aged 45 to 65 who had recovered from COVID-19.

The chain carries TRBV5-1 and TRBJ2-5; 7 bases agree with TRBD1. Germline-derived CDR1 and CDR2 are SGHRS and YFSETQ. The CDR3 runs to 15 residues. The trim removed 2 bases at V and 2 bases at J, leaving 6 bases unmatched. The CDR3 nucleotides are TGCGCCAGCAGCTTCCTGGGACAGAGACAAGAGACCCAGTACTTC. Protein: CASSFLGQRQETQYF.

J is TRBJ1-2 and V is TRBV11-2; weak D call: TRBD1 (5 bases). CDR3 length: 15 residues. Germline-derived CDR1 and CDR2 are SGHAT and FQNNGV. The V gene lost 5 bases and the J gene lost 0 bases, with 13 bases spanning the gap. The CDR3: CASSPQVTSNYGYTF. Here the CDR3 DNA reads TGTGCCAGCAGCCCACAGGTTACCTCTAACTATGGCTACACCTTC.

The V call is TRBV6-6, the J call TRBJ2-7; TRBD1 matches 8 bases. There are 15 residues in the CDR3. Germline CDR1 reads MNHNY; CDR2 reads SVGAGI (reference sequence). V lost 2 bases and J lost 2; bases outside the gene matches: 5. This CDR3 is CASSYTQGGPYEQYF. In nucleotides, the CDR3 is TGTGCCAGCAGTTACACACAGGGGGGACCCTACGAGCAGTACTTC.